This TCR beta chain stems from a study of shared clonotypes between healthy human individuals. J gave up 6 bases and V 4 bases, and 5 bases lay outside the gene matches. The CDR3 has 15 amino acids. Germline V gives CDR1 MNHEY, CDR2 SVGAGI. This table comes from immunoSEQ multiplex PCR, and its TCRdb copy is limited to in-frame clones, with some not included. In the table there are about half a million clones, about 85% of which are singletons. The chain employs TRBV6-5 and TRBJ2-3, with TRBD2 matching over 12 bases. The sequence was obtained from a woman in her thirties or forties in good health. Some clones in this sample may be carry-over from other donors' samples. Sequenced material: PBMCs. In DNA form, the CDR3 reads TGTGCCAGCAGTTCTAGCGGGAGGGCCGTGGATACGCAGTATTTT. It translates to CASSSSGRAVDTQYF.